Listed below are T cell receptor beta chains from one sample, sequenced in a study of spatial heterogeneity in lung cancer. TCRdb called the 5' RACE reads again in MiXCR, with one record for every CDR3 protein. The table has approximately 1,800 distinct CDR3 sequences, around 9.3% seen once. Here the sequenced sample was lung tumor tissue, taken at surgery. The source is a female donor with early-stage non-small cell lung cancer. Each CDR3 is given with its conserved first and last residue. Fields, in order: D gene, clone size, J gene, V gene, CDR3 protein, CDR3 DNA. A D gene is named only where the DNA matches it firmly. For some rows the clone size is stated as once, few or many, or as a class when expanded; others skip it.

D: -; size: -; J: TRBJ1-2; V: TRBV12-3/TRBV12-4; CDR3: CASSFGQDYGYTF; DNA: TGTGCCAGCAGTTTTGGACAAGACTATGGCTACACCTTC
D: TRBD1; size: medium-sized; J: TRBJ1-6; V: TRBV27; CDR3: CASSFDRDNSPLHF; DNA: TGTGCCAGCAGTTTCGACAGGGATAATTCACCCCTCCACTTT
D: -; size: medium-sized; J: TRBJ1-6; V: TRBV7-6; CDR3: CASSPAERTYNSPLHF; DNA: TGTGCCAGCAGCCCCGCGGAAAGGACCTATAATTCACCCCTCCACTTT
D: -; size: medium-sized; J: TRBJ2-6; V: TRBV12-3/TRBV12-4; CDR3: CASRKTGSGANVLTF; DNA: TGTGCCAGCAGGAAAACGGGTTCTGGGGCCAACGTCCTGACTTTC
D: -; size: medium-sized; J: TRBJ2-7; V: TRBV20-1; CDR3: CSARDSTGMQYF; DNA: TGCAGTGCTAGGGACTCGACGGGCATGCAGTACTTC
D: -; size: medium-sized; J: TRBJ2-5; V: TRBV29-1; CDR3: CSVATSQGHETQYF; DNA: TGCAGCGTTGCAACGTCCCAAGGCCACGAGACCCAGTACTTC
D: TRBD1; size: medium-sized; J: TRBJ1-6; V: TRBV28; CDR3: CASSFVDRGDSPLHF; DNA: TGTGCCAGCAGTTTCGTAGACAGGGGTGATTCACCCCTCCACTTT
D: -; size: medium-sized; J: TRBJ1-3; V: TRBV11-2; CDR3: CASSPRFSGNTIYF; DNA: TGTGCCAGCAGCCCTCGTTTTTCTGGAAACACCATATATTTT
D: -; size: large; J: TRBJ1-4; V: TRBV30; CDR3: CAWSVRLDGPTNEKLFF; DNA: TGTGCCTGGAGTGTACGATTGGACGGACCAACTAATGAAAAACTGTTTTTT
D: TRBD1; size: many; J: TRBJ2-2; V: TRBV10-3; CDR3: CAISAGTGNTGELFF; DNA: TGTGCCATCAGTGCTGGGACAGGGAACACCGGGGAGCTGTTTTTT
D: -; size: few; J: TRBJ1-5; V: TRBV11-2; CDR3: CASSLGPSDGRPQHF; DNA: TGTGCCAGCAGCTTAGGACCAAGCGACGGTCGGCCCCAGCATTTT
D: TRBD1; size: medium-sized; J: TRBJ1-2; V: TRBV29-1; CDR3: CSALPPLNRGERGYTF; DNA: TGCAGCGCCCTCCCACCTCTAAACAGGGGCGAACGTGGCTACACCTTC
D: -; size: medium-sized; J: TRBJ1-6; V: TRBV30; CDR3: CAWSVPGRNSPLHF; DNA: TGTGCCTGGAGTGTACCAGGGAGGAATTCACCCCTCCACTTT
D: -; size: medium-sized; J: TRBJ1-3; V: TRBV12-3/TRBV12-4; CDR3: CAWGRGSGNTIYF; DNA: TGTGCCTGGGGCAGGGGCTCTGGAAACACCATATATTTT
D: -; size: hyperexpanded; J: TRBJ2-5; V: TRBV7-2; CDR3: CASRRGVLGETQYF; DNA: TGTGCCAGCCGACGAGGGGTATTGGGTGAGACCCAGTACTTC
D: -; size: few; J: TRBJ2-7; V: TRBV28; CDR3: CASSLPTSSGAEQYF; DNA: TGTGCCAGCAGTTTACCCACCTCGTCGGGGGCCGAGCAGTACTTC
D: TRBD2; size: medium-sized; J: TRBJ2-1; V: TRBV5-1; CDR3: CASSLEGRGSYNEQFF; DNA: TGCGCCAGCAGCTTGGAGGGGCGGGGGAGTTACAATGAGCAGTTCTTC
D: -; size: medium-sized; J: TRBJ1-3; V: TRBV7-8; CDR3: CASSLGVGNTIYF; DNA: TGTGCCAGCAGCTTAGGGGTTGGAAACACCATATATTTT
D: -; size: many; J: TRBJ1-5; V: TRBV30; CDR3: CAWSPGANQPQHF; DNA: TGTGCCTGGAGCCCCGGGGCAAATCAGCCCCAGCATTTT
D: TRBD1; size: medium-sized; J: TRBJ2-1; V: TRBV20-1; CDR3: CSAGGGTGINEQFF; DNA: TGCAGTGCTGGTGGCGGGACAGGGATCAATGAGCAGTTCTTC